This TCR beta chain was captured in a study of beta chain features in type 1 diabetes (dated by TCRdb to the late 2010s). Looking at the study overall: Mean age, gender distribution, total cell number and subset yield were not different between patients and healthy donors. A total of 107,917,701 sorted cells were examined across all samples, and a strong correlation was observed between cell number per subset and RNA yield. In the study, TCRB repertoires of sorted circulating CD4+ T cell subsets from recently diagnosed type 1 diabetes patients were compared with those of matched healthy donors. Naive and central memory subsets were obtained from all 30 or so donors, but regulatory and stem cell-like memory subsets were isolated from only 8 patients and roughly 8 healthy donors. Results the study describes overall, beyond this receptor: Shorter templates might have been favored by PCR, but patient and control samples were amplified and corrected together, so both groups would have been affected equally by any skew. Because cDNA rather than genomic DNA was sequenced, highly expressing activated cells could have been over-represented, although no difference in activation and CD3 levels was found between groups. Patients with type 1 diabetes made fewer insertions and deleted more nucleotides at VDJ recombination sites, implying thymic rearrangement abnormalities. Naive, central memory and regulatory TCRB repertoires appeared to be more alike among patients than among healthy donors. Only small numbers of individuals were included in the HLA sub-analyses, which left unresolved whether HLA type had any influence on TCRB rearrangement. A moderate but significant shortening of TCRB CDR3 length was observed in type 1 diabetes patients in all four CD4+ subsets.

The entire amount of isolated RNA was reverse transcribed using the High Capacity cDNA Reverse Transcription Kit, so the sequenced TCRB transcripts were expressed ones. Deep immunoSEQ sequencing was performed on naive, central memory and regulatory T cell samples, with an average of roughly 3.5 million total reads per sample. After sorted cells were lysed in RLT buffer, RNA was extracted with DNase-treated RNeasy Micro or Mini kits, with the choice depending on cell number. Each cell subset was processed on its own to prevent cross-contamination, while patient and healthy donor samples were processed together. TCRB sequences were amplified from cDNA with the immunoSEQ multiplex PCR, producing 87-bp fragments spanning the CDR3 region. Sequencing of the amplicons was performed on the Illumina HiSeq platform. The study's processing was this. PCR bias was corrected computationally using synthetic template baselines, and reads within Hamming distance 2 were collapsed, with unmergeable singletons discarded. By aligning reads against IMGT, V, D and J genes, CDR3 length, and insertions or deletions at six rearrangement sites were assigned. Within each subset, clonotype counts were normalized to sorted cell number, after which true diversity and Gini coefficients were computed with the tcR R package. The overlap coefficient, calculated on TCRB nucleotide sequences, was used to measure repertoire sharing. Out-of-frame TCRB sequences from naive cells were analyzed as a proxy for the pre-selection repertoire. Sourced from immuneACCESS, this table was stored by TCRdb with only in-frame sequences that have V and J called. A share of the clones is absent; for the studies checked, an unresolved V gene accounts for under half, and the remainder has no known explanation. The D gene and trimming were derived from the DNA, and the V and J assignments and clone size from that table. The sample data list roughly 350,000 clones, and about 11% of these were observed just once. About 0.014% of the sample lies in the top ten.

Only a few counts were recorded for this clone. Its antigen is still unknown. Base qualities were left out, and no much larger clone turns up one base away. The cysteine opens and the phenylalanine closes a CDR3 of 15 amino acids. Left in the record is the CDR3 DNA by itself, 45 bases read in frame from the first base. Trimming removed 2 bases from V and 4 bases from J; the gene matches leave 7 bases unexplained. Sequences SGHTA (CDR1) and FQGTGA (CDR2) are obtained from the germline V gene. From each donor, a single peripheral blood sample of approximately 0.11 L on average was drawn into heparinised tubes. Naive, central memory, regulatory and stem cell-like memory CD4+ T cells were sorted on a BD FACSAria II using a panel including CD45RO, CCR7, CD25, CD127, CD95 and CD27. A purity above 95% was achieved for all sorted populations. PBMCs were isolated immediately by Lymphoprep density gradient centrifugation and stained directly without culture. So that batch effects would be minimized, each experiment stained and sorted samples in pairs, pairing one healthy donor with one patient.

The chain is encoded by TRBV7-3 joined to TRBJ2-5; 7 bases in between match TRBD2. Sequenced: naive CD4+ T cells from blood. The cell subset or site label corresponds to: true naive CD4+ T cells. The sequence derives from a woman aged 25 to 39 in good health. The CDR3 protein: CASSLVAGAVETQYF. Here is the DNA: TGTGCCAGCAGCTTAGTTGCGGGAGCTGTAGAGACCCAGTACTTC.